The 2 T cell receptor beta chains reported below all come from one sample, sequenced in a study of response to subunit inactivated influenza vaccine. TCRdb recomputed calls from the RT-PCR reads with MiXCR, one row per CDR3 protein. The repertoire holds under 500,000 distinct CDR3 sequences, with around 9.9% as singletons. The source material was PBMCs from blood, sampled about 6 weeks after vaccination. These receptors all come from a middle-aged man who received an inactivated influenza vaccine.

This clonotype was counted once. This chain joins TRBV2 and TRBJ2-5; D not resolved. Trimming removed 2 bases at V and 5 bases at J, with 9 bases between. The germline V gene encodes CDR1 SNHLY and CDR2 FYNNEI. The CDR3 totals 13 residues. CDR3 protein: CASSESGRETQYF. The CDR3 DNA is TGTGCCAGCAGTGAATCAGGTCGGGAGACCCAGTACTTC.

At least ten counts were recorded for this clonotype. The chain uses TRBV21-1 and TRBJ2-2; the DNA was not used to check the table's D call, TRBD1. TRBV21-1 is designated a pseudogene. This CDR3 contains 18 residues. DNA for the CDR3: TGTGCCAGCAGCAAAGGTTGGACAGGGCCGACTCCCACCGGGGAGCTGTTTTTT. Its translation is CASSKGWTGPTPTGELFF.